This TCR beta chain was profiled in a study of early T cells in non-severe SARS-CoV-2 infection. TCRdb reprocessed the 5' RACE reads via MiXCR and lists one record per CDR3 protein. This sample carries 79,000 or so distinct CDR3 sequences, 13% of them seen once, and the ten largest clones take approximately 1.1%. This clonotype has more than one count but fewer than ten. Trimming stripped 6 bases from V and 4 bases from J, with 17 bases between. This CDR3 region has 15 residues. Germline V CDR1 and CDR2: LNHDA, SQIVND (reference sequence). Sequenced sample: whole blood. The chain combines TRBV19 with TRBJ2-3; maybe TRBD1 (6 bases). This TCR came from an adult who was a healthcare worker with PCR-confirmed SARS-CoV-2 infection or an uninfected control (not recorded which). The CDR3 nucleotides read TGTGCCAGTAGGCCGACAGGTCTTAGCGCAGATACGCAGTATTTT. Translated: CASRPTGLSADTQYF.